The text below deals with one T cell receptor (beta chain). It has no known antigen specificity. Base quality data are lacking; no much larger clone is found one base away. The sample's time point label, decoded: sample from adult after SARS-CoV-2 infection, after symptom onset. Two convalescent COVID-19 patients, sampled after symptom onset from adults with prior SARS-CoV-2 infection, were also TCR-sequenced for comparison. The data are from a study of T cell responses to AZD1222 COVID-19 vaccine (dated by TCRdb to about 2021). Broadly, across the study: TCR sequencing covered 233 trial participants: 207 given two doses of AZD1222 and 26 given two doses of MenACWY control vaccine. Trial participants were enrolled into age subgroups of 18-55, 56-69 and 70-plus years, which contained 148, 28 and 57 TCR-sequenced participants, respectively.

Broader findings and caveats from the paper: Because no day 14 peak-response samples were available, repertoires were characterized only after the peak T cell response. Participants were mostly white British, with more females than males. The authors suggested clonal diversity may have been underestimated. In the small 56-69-year group, the increase in depth fell short of significance, most likely because of low power. Spike-specific TCR breadth and depth rose significantly after two AZD1222 doses compared with day 0 and with MenACWY recipients. Only six or seven AZD1222 recipients were SARS-CoV-2 seropositive at baseline, limiting conclusions about previously exposed vaccinees. The vaccine-associated CD4 TCRs covered the entire spike protein, and the dominant responses fell in regions 160-218 and 743-854. Epitopes outside the regions mutated in the B.1.351 and B.1.1.7 variants were reportedly recognized by nearly half of the unique spike-specific TCRs.

Trimming at the junction amounts to 4 bases on V and 4 bases on J, and the germline ends lie 15 bases apart. From the cysteine through the phenylalanine, the CDR3 covers 14 amino acids. Just CDR3 DNA is preserved here, 42 bases in frame from base 1. CDR1 SQVTM and CDR2 ANQGSEA are derived from the germline V gene. The CDR3 regions of human TCRbeta chains were subjected to immunosequencing. Processing in the source paper ran as follows. Repertoire TCRs were matched against a reference library of SARS-CoV-2-specific TCRs generated with the MIRA antigen-specificity platform. Breadth meant the fraction of unique TCRs that were SARS-CoV-2-associated, whereas depth meant the fraction of total T cells that were SARS-CoV-2-associated. Using the MIRA data, each spike-specific TCR was assigned both to the spike region to which the TCR was reactive and to a CD4 or CD8 class. Log10-transformed breadth and depth values were compared by one-way ANOVA with Sidak's multiple comparisons tests. Sourced from immuneACCESS, this table was stored by TCRdb with only in-frame sequences that have V and J called. A share of the clones is absent; for the studies checked, an unresolved V gene accounts for under half, and the remainder has no known explanation. V and J calls and clone size come straight from that table; D and trimming were deduced from the DNA. In all, the sample holds 150,000 to 180,000 clones, and roughly nine tenths of those were seen once. The top ten constitute more than 6.5% of the sample.

In this chain, TRBV29-1 is recombined with TRBJ2-3; the D gene assignment is ambiguous. The TCR was taken from an adult who had recovered from COVID-19. The sequences come from peripheral blood, collected after recovery from COVID-19. The CDR3 protein is CSVGGGVSADTQYF. The sequenced DNA: TGCAGCGTTGGCGGCGGAGTGAGTGCAGATACGCAGTATTTT.